These 8 T cell receptor beta chains were sequenced from one sample in a study of OX40 agonist ivuxolimab in advanced cancers. The repertoire was sequenced with immunoSEQ multiplex PCR; TCRdb's copy has only in-frame clones and lacks some. Altogether tens of thousands of clones are present, more than 85% being singletons, with the ten largest covering roughly 7.4%. Sequenced here: CD4+ or CD8+ T cells sorted from blood, sampled in a trial of the OX40 agonist ivuxolimab. Receptors originate from an adult with an advanced solid tumor such as melanoma, head and neck, liver or kidney cancer.

CDR3 residues: CASSHSTGELFF. In DNA form, the CDR3 reads TGTGCCAGCAGTCATTCAACCGGGGAGCTGTTTTTT. The chain joins TRBV6-5 to TRBJ2-2, with D uncertain. Germline loops: CDR1 MNHEY, CDR2 SVGAGI. This CDR3 has 12 amino acids. V was trimmed by 5 bases and J by 5 bases, leaving 6 bases between them.

For this clone: Other nucleotide sequences from this sample produce the same CDR3. As DNA, the CDR3 is TGTGCCAGCAGCTTAGCCGGTCAGGGAACAGATACGCAGTATTTT. Translating gives CASSLAGQGTDTQYF. The V and J genes are TRBV7-9 and TRBJ2-3; D is perhaps TRBD1 (5 bases). The germline V gene has CDR1 SEHNR and CDR2 FQNEAQ (reference sequence). The CDR3 totals 15 residues. Deletions cut 0 bases from V and 3 bases from J, with 10 bases between.

The chain has TRBV10-3 and TRBJ2-5; D gene ambiguous. Germline V gene lookup returns CDR1 ENHRY and CDR2 SYGVKD. Trimming took off 4 bases at V and 2 bases at J, with 5 bases between the two ends. The CDR3 extends over 12 amino acids. Written as DNA, the CDR3 is TGTGCCATCAGTGTCAGTCAAGAGACCCAGTACTTC. Its protein product is CAISVSQETQYF.

The V call is TRBV18, the J call TRBJ2-7; 8 bases fit TRBD1. The CDR3 is 14 residues long. Germline CDR1 and CDR2: KGHSH and LQKENI. The J segment lost 0 bases and the V segment lost 3 bases, leaving 1 base of the junction unmatched. CDR3 sequence: CASSPGQASYEQYF. CDR3 sequence (DNA): TGTGCCAGCTCACCGGGACAGGCCTCCTACGAGCAGTACTTC.

The chain recombines TRBV28 with TRBJ1-2; D is perhaps TRBD1 (6 bases). CDR3 length equals 12 residues. V gave up 7 bases and J gave up 4 bases, with 10 bases separating them. Germline lookup yields CDR1 MDHEN and CDR2 SYDVKM. The CDR3 sequence is CASNPDSYGYTF. The CDR3 DNA sequence: TGTGCCAGCAACCCGGACAGCTATGGCTACACCTTC.

V and J are TRBV11-3 and TRBJ1-1, with a possible D match to TRBD1 (5 bases). The length of the CDR3 is 14 residues. Looked up from germline, CDR1 is SGHNT and CDR2 is YENEEA. Trimming removed 2 bases from V and 3 bases from J, with 10 bases in between. CDR3 in DNA: TGTGCCAGCAGCTTACGGGGCGCGGACACTGAAGCTTTCTTT. It codes for CASSLRGADTEAFF.

This clone was seen a few times. This sequence joins TRBV5-1 and TRBJ1-4; perhaps TRBD1 as D (5 bases). CDR3 length: 15 amino acids. Germline CDR1 reads SGHRS; CDR2 reads YFSETQ. V lost 4 bases to trimming and J lost 2 bases, with 12 bases between them. The chain's CDR3 is CASSPSGTTNEKLFF. The CDR3 nucleotides read TGCGCCAGCAGCCCGTCGGGGACGACTAATGAAAAACTGTTTTTT.

The genes are TRBV18 and TRBJ2-7; D may be TRBD1 (6 bases). Germline V lookup: CDR1 KGHSH, CDR2 LQKENI. V was trimmed by 1 base and J by 4 bases, leaving 14 bases between them. The CDR3 extends over 15 amino acids. CDR3 nucleotides: TGTGCCAGCTCACCACTACAGGGCCAGGGATACGAGCAGTACTTC. Translated: CASSPLQGQGYEQYF.